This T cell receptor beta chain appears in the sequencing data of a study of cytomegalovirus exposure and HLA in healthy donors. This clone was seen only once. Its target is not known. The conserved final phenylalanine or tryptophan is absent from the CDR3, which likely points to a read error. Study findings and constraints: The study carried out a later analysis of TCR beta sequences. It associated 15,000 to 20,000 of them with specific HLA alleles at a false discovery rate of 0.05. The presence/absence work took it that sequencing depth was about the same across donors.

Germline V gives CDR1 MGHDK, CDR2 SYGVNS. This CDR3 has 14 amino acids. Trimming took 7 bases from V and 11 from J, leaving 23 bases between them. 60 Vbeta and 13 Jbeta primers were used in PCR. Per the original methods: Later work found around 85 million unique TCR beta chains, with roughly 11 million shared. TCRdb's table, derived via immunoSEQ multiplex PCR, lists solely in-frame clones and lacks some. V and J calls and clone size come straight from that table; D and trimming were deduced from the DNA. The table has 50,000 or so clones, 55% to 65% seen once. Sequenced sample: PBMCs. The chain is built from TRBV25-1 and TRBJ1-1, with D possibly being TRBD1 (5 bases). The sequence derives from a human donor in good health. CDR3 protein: CASTSGAGQRRAFL. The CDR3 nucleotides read TGTGCCAGCACGTCTGGGGCGGGGCAAAGGAGGGCTTTCCTT.